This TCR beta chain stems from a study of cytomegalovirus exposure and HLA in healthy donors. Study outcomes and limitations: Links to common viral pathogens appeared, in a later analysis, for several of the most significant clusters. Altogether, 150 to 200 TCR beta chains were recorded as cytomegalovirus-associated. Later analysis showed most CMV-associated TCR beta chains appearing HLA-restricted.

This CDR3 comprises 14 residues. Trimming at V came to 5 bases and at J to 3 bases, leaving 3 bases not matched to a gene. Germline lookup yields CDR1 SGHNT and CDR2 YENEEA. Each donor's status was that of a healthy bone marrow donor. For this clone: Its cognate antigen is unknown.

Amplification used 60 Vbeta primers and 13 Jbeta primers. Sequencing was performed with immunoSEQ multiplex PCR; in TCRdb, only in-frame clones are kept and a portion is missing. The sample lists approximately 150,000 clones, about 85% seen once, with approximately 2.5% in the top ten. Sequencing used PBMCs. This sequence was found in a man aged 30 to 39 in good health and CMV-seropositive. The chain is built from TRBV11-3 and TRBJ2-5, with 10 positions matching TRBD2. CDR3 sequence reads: CASSSGRDEETQYF. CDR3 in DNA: TGTGCCAGCAGCAGCGGGAGGGATGAAGAGACCCAGTACTTC.